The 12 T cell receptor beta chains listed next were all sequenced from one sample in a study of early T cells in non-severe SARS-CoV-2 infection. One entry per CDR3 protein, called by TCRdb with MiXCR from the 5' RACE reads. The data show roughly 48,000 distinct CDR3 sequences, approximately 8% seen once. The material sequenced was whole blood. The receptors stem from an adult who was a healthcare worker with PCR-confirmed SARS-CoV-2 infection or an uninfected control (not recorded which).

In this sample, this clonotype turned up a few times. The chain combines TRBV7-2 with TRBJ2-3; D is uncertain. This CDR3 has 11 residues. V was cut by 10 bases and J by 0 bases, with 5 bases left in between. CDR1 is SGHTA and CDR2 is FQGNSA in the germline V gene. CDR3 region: CATSSTDTQYF. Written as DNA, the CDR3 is TGTGCCACCTCTAGCACAGATACGCAGTATTTT.

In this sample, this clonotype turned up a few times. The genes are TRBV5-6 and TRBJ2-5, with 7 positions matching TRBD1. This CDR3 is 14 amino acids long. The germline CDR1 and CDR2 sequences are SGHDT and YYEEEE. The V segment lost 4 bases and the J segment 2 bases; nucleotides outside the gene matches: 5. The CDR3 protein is CASSHGTAQETQYF. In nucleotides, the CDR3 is TGTGCCAGCAGCCACGGGACAGCTCAAGAGACCCAGTACTTC. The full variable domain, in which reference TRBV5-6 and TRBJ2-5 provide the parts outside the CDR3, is DAGVTQSPTHLIKTRGQQVTLRCSPKSGHDTVSWYQQALGQGPQFIFQYYEEEERQRGNFPDRFSGHQFPNYSSELNVNALLLGDSALYLCASSHGTAQETQYFGPGTRLLVL.

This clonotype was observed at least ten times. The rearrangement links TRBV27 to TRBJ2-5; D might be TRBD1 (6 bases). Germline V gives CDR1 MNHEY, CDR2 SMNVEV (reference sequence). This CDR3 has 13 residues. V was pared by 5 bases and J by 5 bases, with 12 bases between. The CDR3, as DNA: TGTGCCAGCAGTCTACAGGGTAGGGAGACCCAGTACTTC. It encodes CASSLQGRETQYF.

This CDR3 reads CASSPPKTQGGVYEQYF. The CDR3 bases are TGTGCCAGCTCACCTCCAAAAACCCAGGGGGGGGTCTACGAGCAGTACTTC. This chain uses TRBV18 with TRBJ2-7; possibly TRBD1 or TRBD2 for D (7 bases each). The CDR3 is made up of 17 amino acids. Germline CDR1 KGHSH, CDR2 LQKENI. Trimming took 3 bases from V and 3 from J, leaving 21 bases between them.

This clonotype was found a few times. The CDR3 loop is CAISEPGQVTGELFF. The CDR3 bases are TGTGCCATCAGTGAACCGGGACAAGTCACCGGGGAGCTGTTTTTT. This chain links TRBV10-3 with TRBJ2-2; a possible D gene is TRBD1 (6 bases). Trimming stripped 3 bases from V and 4 bases from J, with 12 bases between. Looked up from germline, CDR1 is ENHRY and CDR2 is SYGVKD. The CDR3 has 15 amino acids.

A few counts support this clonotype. The CDR3: CASSYHSTTYSNQPQHF. CDR3 DNA: TGTGCCAGCAGTTACCACAGCACGACATATAGCAATCAGCCCCAGCATTTT. This rearrangement joins TRBV6-2 or TRBV6-3 to TRBJ1-5; D uncertain. CDR1 is MNHEY and CDR2 is SVGEGT in the germline V gene. This CDR3 is built from 17 residues. With 2 bases removed from V and 0 bases from J, the gap between germline ends came to 14 bases.

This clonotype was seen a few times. The CDR3 loop is CASRSSGGLLREQFF. The DNA of the CDR3 is TGTGCCAGCAGATCCTCAGGGGGTTTACTTCGGGAGCAGTTCTTC. The chain recombines TRBV6-2 or TRBV6-3 with TRBJ2-1; 7 bases align to TRBD1. Germline V gives CDR1 MNHEY, CDR2 SVGEGT. This CDR3 spans 15 amino acids. The trim removed 6 bases at V and 10 bases at J, leaving 15 bases unmatched.

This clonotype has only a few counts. CDR3 region: CSVEETSGPTDTQYF. CDR3 in DNA: TGCAGCGTTGAAGAGACTAGCGGACCCACAGATACGCAGTATTTT. J is TRBJ2-3 and V is TRBV29-1; 9 nucleotides match TRBD2. The ends lost 0 bases at V and 2 bases at J; junction bases unmatched: 3. CDR3 length: 15 amino acids. Germline V gene data show CDR1 as SQVTM and CDR2 as ANQGSEA.

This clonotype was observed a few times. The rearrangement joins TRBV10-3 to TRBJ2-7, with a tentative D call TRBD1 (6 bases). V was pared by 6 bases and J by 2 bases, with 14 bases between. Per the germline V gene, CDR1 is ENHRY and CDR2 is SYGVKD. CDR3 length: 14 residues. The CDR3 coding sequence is TGTGCCATCAGAGACGGACAGTTCCCCTACGAGCAGTACTTC. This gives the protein CAIRDGQFPYEQYF.

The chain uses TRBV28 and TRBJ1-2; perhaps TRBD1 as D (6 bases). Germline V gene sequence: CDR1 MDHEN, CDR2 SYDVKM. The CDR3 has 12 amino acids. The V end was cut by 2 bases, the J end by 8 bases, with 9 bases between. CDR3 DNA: TGTGCCAGCAGTTTACCCACAGGGGGCTACACCTTC. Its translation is CASSLPTGGYTF.

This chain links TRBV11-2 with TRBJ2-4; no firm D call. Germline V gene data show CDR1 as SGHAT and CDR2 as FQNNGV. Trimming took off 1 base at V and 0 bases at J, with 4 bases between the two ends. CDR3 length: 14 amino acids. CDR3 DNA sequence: TGTGCCAGCAGCTTAGTACTAGCCAAAAACATTCAGTACTTC. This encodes CASSLVLAKNIQYF. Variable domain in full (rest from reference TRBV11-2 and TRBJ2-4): EAGVAQSPRYKIIEKRQSVAFWCNPISGHATLYWYQQILGQGPKLLIQFQNNGVVDDSQLPKDRFSAERLKGVDSTLKIQPAKLEDSAVYLCASSLVLAKNIQYFGAGTRLSVL.

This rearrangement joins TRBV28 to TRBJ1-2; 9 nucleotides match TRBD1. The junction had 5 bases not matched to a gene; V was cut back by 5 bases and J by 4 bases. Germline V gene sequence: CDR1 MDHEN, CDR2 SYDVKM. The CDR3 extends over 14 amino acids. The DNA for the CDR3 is TGTGCCAGCAGTAGACAGGGGGGGGCCTATGGCTACACCTTC. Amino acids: CASSRQGGAYGYTF.